A single sample gave rise to the 6 T cell receptor beta chains below, sequenced in a study of blood T cell repertoires in COVID-19. Profiling relied on immunoSEQ multiplex PCR, and the TCRdb table lists in-frame clones only, not all of them. The profile covers 40,000 to 50,000 clones, with 87% appearing a single time and around 4% taken by the ten largest. Sequencing was performed on peripheral blood. These receptors all come from a man aged 55-75 years with acute or convalescent COVID-19.

V gene TRBV19 combines with J gene TRBJ1-2; D may be TRBD1 (6 bases). The CDR3 is made up of 13 amino acids. Trimming stripped 5 bases from V and 2 bases from J, with 9 bases between. The V gene's germline CDR1 is LNHDA and CDR2 SQIVND (reference sequence). CDR3 DNA sequence: TGTGCCAGTAGTCGGACAGAAAACTATGGCTACACCTTC. As protein: CASSRTENYGYTF.

The genes are TRBV29-1 and TRBJ2-3; 10 nucleotides agree with TRBD2. J was trimmed by 6 bases and V by 5 bases; bases with no gene match: 8. The CDR3 has 14 amino acids. The germline V gene encodes CDR1 SQVTM and CDR2 ANQGSEA. CDR3 in DNA: TGCAGCGTTAAACTAGCGGGGCTCCGGGATACGCAGTATTTT. Residues: CSVKLAGLRDTQYF.

The gene calls are TRBV25-1 and TRBJ1-3, with D possibly TRBD1 on 5 matching bases. Germline CDR1 MGHDK, CDR2 SYGVNS. This CDR3 is built from 14 residues. V lost 5 bases to trimming and J lost 0 bases, with 8 bases between them. CDR3 residues: CASSTGGSGNTIYF. The CDR3 region has the DNA TGTGCCAGCAGTACGGGGGGCTCTGGAAACACCATATATTTT.

This clone has only a few counts. The DNA of the CDR3 is TGTGCCAGTAGTGCTTCCGGGACAGGGAGATACAATGAGCAGTTCTTC. This gives the protein CASSASGTGRYNEQFF. The chain employs TRBV19 and TRBJ2-1; 9 positions match TRBD1. The CDR3 contains 16 residues. Germline assignment: CDR1 LNHDA and CDR2 SQIVND (reference sequence). V lost 5 bases and J lost 4; bases outside the gene matches: 9.

This clone was seen only once. The chain is built from TRBV12-5 and TRBJ2-7; tentatively, D is TRBD1 (6 bases). The CDR3 has 14 amino acids. Germline V lookup: CDR1 LGHNT, CDR2 FRNRAP. V was pared by 4 bases and J by 4 bases, with 14 bases between. The CDR3 sequence is CASGSGEISYEQYF. In DNA, the CDR3 is TGTGCTAGTGGTTCAGGGGAAATCTCGTACGAGCAGTACTTC.

CDR3 residues: CASPDGGINQPQHF. The CDR3 bases are TGCGCCAGCCCCGATGGGGGGATCAATCAGCCCCAGCATTTT. The chain has TRBV10-2 and TRBJ1-5, with D possibly matching TRBD1 (5 bases). The CDR3 is made up of 14 amino acids. In germline, CDR1 is WSHSY, CDR2 SAAADI. The V gene lost 8 bases and the J gene lost 3 bases, with 14 bases spanning the gap.